A single sample gave rise to the 7 T cell receptor beta chains below, sequenced in a study of cytomegalovirus exposure and HLA in healthy donors. This table comes from immunoSEQ multiplex PCR, and its TCRdb copy is limited to in-frame clones, with some not included. The sample includes some 150,000 clones, approximately 86% seen only once; the top ten take 20% to 25%. Sample: PBMCs. The source of these receptors is a man aged 18 to 35 in good health and CMV-seropositive.

For the CDR3, the DNA is TGTGCCAGTAGTATGGGGGGGGTTGTAAATCAGCCCCAGCATTTT. Translated, it gives CASSMGGVVNQPQHF. The V call is TRBV19, the J call TRBJ1-5, with D perhaps TRBD1 (5 bases). Trimming pared 3 bases from V and 4 bases from J, leaving 13 bases between. The CDR3 contains 15 residues. Looked up from germline, CDR1 is LNHDA and CDR2 is SQIVND (reference sequence). Together with reference TRBV19 and TRBJ1-5, the CDR3 gives the full variable domain: DGGITQSPKYLFRKEGQNVTLSCEQNLNHDAMYWYRQDPGQGLRLIYYSQIVNDFQKGDIAEGYSVSREKKESFPLTVTSAQKNPTAFYLCASSMGGVVNQPQHFGDGTRLSIL.

The gene calls are TRBV27 and TRBJ1-2, with a tentative D call TRBD1 (6 bases). Trimming shortened V by 7 bases and J by 3 bases, and 15 bases separated the two germline ends. Germline CDR1 is MNHEY and CDR2 is SMNVEV (reference sequence). This CDR3 contains 14 residues. The CDR3 DNA reads TGTGCCAGCAAACCCCCCGGGACATACTATGGCTACACCTTC. It translates to CASKPPGTYYGYTF.

This clone showed up just once. The CDR3 region has the DNA TGTGCCAGTTCCTACAGGGCCTCCTACGAGCAGTACTTC. Protein sequence: CASSYRASYEQYF. The chain couples TRBV19 to TRBJ2-7, with D possibly matching TRBD1 (6 bases). Looked up from germline, CDR1 is LNHDA and CDR2 is SQIVND (reference sequence). The length of the CDR3 is 13 residues. The V end lost 8 bases, the J end lost 0 bases, and 11 bases lay between the germline ends.

This chain links TRBV19 with TRBJ2-7, with 7 bases matching TRBD1. Looked up from germline, CDR1 is LNHDA and CDR2 is SQIVND (reference sequence). The CDR3 totals 14 residues. The trim removed 4 bases at V and 5 bases at J, leaving 8 bases unmatched. The CDR3 sequence: CASSNRGTLDEQYF. The CDR3 DNA is TGTGCCAGTAGTAACAGGGGTACGCTGGACGAGCAGTACTTC.

This clone was counted once. This chain connects TRBV4-1 to TRBJ2-3, with 15 bases that match TRBD2. This CDR3 spans 17 amino acids. CDR1 and CDR2 (germline): MGHRA, YSYEKL. V lost 4 bases and J lost 4; bases outside the gene matches: 6. Here the CDR3 DNA reads TGCGCCAGCAGCCGAGGACTAGCGGGGGGGCCCGCAGATACGCAGTATTTT. As protein: CASSRGLAGGPADTQYF.

This clone was counted a single time. The V call is TRBV11-1, the J call TRBJ2-3; TRBD2 agrees at 7 bases. CDR3 length equals 15 residues. The ends lost 2 bases at V and 2 bases at J; junction bases unmatched: 4. Germline CDR1 and CDR2: SGHAT and FQDESV (reference sequence). The CDR3 DNA sequence: TGTGCCAGCAGCTTACGGGAGGCCTACACAGATACGCAGTATTTT. This sequence encodes CASSLREAYTDTQYF.

This chain connects TRBV4-3 to TRBJ2-5, with D unresolved. V gave up 0 bases and J gave up 9 bases, with 11 bases separating them. This CDR3 is built from 13 residues. From germline, CDR1 is LGHNA and CDR2 YSLEER. The CDR3: CASSQETNLPQYF. In nucleotides, the CDR3 is TGCGCCAGCAGCCAAGAAACGAACTTGCCCCAGTACTTC.